This is a list of T cell receptor beta chains from one sample in a study of T cell repertoires in cytomegalovirus infection. TCRdb ran MiXCR on the reads and lists one entry per CDR3 protein. Of about 830,000 distinct CDR3 sequences in the sample, approximately 32% were seen once. The antigens for these receptors are not known. This sample comprised cultured CD8+ T cells from PBMCs, obtained from culture after CMV antigen stimulation. The receptors come from a human donor in good health (CMV status not recorded). Some clones in this sample may be carry-over from other donors' samples. Each CDR3 is given with its conserved first and last residue. The order of the fields is J gene, D gene, V gene, clone size, CDR3 DNA, CDR3 protein. A D gene is named only where the DNA matches it firmly. Expanded clones are given a class, and other clones once, few, many or no size at all.

TRBJ2-7,-,TRBV12-3/TRBV12-4,few,TGTGCCAGCAGTTTAACTCCAGGGTCGGGCGAGCAGTACTTC,CASSLTPGSGEQYF
TRBJ2-1,TRBD2,TRBV2,-,TGTGCCAGCAGTAACAGGCCTAGCGGGGGGGGGCAGTTCTTC,CASSNRPSGGGQFF
TRBJ2-1,TRBD1,TRBV18,many,TGTGCCAGCTCCCATCGACAGGGGGCTTACAATGAGCAGTTCTTC,CASSHRQGAYNEQFF
TRBJ1-5,-,TRBV28,many,TGCGCCAGCAGTTTCAATCAGCCCCAGCATTTT,CASSFNQPQHF
TRBJ1-5,-,TRBV6-5,-,TGTGCCAGCAGCTTCACAGGGTCGGGCAATCAGCCCCAGCATTTT,CASSFTGSGNQPQHF
TRBJ2-1,-,TRBV5-4,-,TGTGCCAGCTCCCGTGTGGGGGATGAGCAGTTCTTC,CASSRVGDEQFF
TRBJ2-7,-,TRBV13,few,TGTGCCAGCAGCTTAGGTCAGTTCGAGCAGTACTTC,CASSLGQFEQYF
TRBJ2-5,-,TRBV7-3,many,TGTGCCAGCAGCTTTGGGATAGGGAAGCACAAGGAGACCCAGTACTTC,CASSFGIGKHKETQYF
TRBJ2-3,-,TRBV28,few,TGTGCCAGCAGTTTCACGGTAGGGCCAGATACGCAGTATTTT,CASSFTVGPDTQYF
TRBJ2-5,-,TRBV7-9,many,TGTGCCAGCAGCTTGGTCAAAGAGACCCAGTACTTC,CASSLVKETQYF
TRBJ2-7,TRBD1,TRBV5-1,-,TGCGCCAGCAGCCCTACCGGGACAGGGTCCTACGAGCAGTACTTC,CASSPTGTGSYEQYF
TRBJ1-2,-,TRBV24-1,few,TGTGCCACCAGTGCTGGGTACGACTATGGCTACACCTTC,CATSAGYDYGYTF
TRBJ2-2,TRBD2,TRBV7-6,-,TGTGTCAGCAGCCGCCCAACTAGCGGGGGCCCTAACACCGGGGAGCTGTTTTTT,CVSSRPTSGGPNTGELFF
TRBJ1-3,-,TRBV12-3/TRBV12-4,many,TGTGCCAGCAGTTTATCCAGTTTACGCGTAAGAGACACCATATATTTT,CASSLSSLRVRDTIYF
TRBJ1-4,TRBD1,TRBV27,-,TGTGCCAGCAGTTTCCGGGACAGAATTGGGGAAAAACTGTTTTTT,CASSFRDRIGEKLFF
TRBJ1-2,-,TRBV6-1,-,TGTGCCAGCAGTCGACAGGACCTCAAGGGCTACACCTTC,CASSRQDLKGYTF
TRBJ1-6,-,TRBV19,-,TGTGCCAGTACTTGGAGACTGAGGGGTCCTCTCTCTTCACCCCTCCACTTT,CASTWRLRGPLSSPLHF
TRBJ2-5,-,TRBV7-6,-,TGTGCCAGCAGCTCCCCTCTCCAAGAGACCCAGTACTTC,CASSSPLQETQYF
TRBJ2-1,TRBD2,TRBV4-1,-,TGCGCCAGCAGCCACCTATCTAGCGGGGGGGCGTCGTACAATGAGCAGTTCTTC,CASSHLSSGGASYNEQFF
TRBJ2-3,TRBD1,TRBV11-1,-,TGTGCCAGCAGCCACGATCCGGGACAGGCGACCTACTCAGATACGCAGTATTTT,CASSHDPGQATYSDTQYF
TRBJ2-7,-,TRBV6-1,-,TGTGCCAGCATACCGACCCCCGGGGGACCCTACGAGCAGTACTTC,CASIPTPGGPYEQYF
TRBJ2-5,-,TRBV6-8,-,TGTGCCAGCAGTTACGGTAGCGGTATCCAAGAGACCCAGTACTTC,CASSYGSGIQETQYF
TRBJ2-3,-,TRBV7-9,-,TGTGCCAGCAGCTTTGAGGGCCCAGATACGCAGTATTTT,CASSFEGPDTQYF
TRBJ1-4,-,TRBV10-3,few,TGTGCCATCAGTGATAAGGGGGGAGTTGAAAAACTGTTTTTT,CAISDKGGVEKLFF
TRBJ2-1,-,TRBV29-1,-,TGCAGCGTTGAATCTGACAGGAGCTCCTACAATGAGCAGTTCTTC,CSVESDRSSYNEQFF
TRBJ2-1,-,TRBV12-3/TRBV12-4,few,TGTGCCAGCAGTCCTTACAGGGCTAGCGCCTACAATGAGCAGTTCTTC,CASSPYRASAYNEQFF
TRBJ2-1,TRBD1,TRBV9,few,TGTGCCAGCAGCGTAGGAGGGGGCCTCAACAATGAGCAGTTCTTC,CASSVGGGLNNEQFF
TRBJ2-5,TRBD2,TRBV6-1,few,TGTGCCAGCACCTCGGGAGGGGACGTGACCCAGTACTTC,CASTSGGDVTQYF
TRBJ2-1,-,TRBV7-6,-,TGTGCCAGCAGCATACGGGGGACCGGCGTCTACAATGAGCAGTTCTTC,CASSIRGTGVYNEQFF
TRBJ1-3,-,TRBV10-2,-,TGCGCCAGCAGGGAGCACCTCTCTGGAAACACCATATATTTT,CASREHLSGNTIYF
TRBJ2-2,TRBD1,TRBV27,few,TGTGCCAGCCGAGACGGGACAGGGGTTAGCTCCGGGGAGCTGTTTTTT,CASRDGTGVSSGELFF
TRBJ1-6,-,TRBV7-2,many,TGTGCCAGCAATATCGGGGACCTAACTACTAATTCACCCCTCCACTTT,CASNIGDLTTNSPLHF
TRBJ1-1,-,TRBV6-1,-,TGTGCCAGCAGTGAATTGTGGGGGGACACTGAAGCTTTCTTT,CASSELWGDTEAFF
TRBJ1-3,-,TRBV4-1,-,TGCGCCAACAGCCAAGAAGGGAGGTCTGGAAACACCATATATTTT,CANSQEGRSGNTIYF
TRBJ2-6,-,TRBV10-3,-,TGTGCCATCAGTGAGAGGACTACCGAGAGCTCTGGGACCAACGTCCTGACTTTC,CAISERTTESSGTNVLTF
TRBJ2-2,-,TRBV29-1,-,TGCAGCGTTGAGCCGGCGAACACCGGGGAGCTGTTTTTT,CSVEPANTGELFF
TRBJ1-1,-,TRBV7-9,-,TGTGCCAGCAGCTTAGTGGGTATGGGGAACACTGAAGCTTTCTTT,CASSLVGMGNTEAFF
TRBJ1-2,-,TRBV7-6,-,TGTGCCAGCAGCTTAGCGCTGGGGTGGCCGCACTATGGCTACACCTTC,CASSLALGWPHYGYTF
TRBJ1-5,-,TRBV3-1,few,TGTGCCAGCAGCCAAGATGGCAGCCAGCCCCAGCATTTT,CASSQDGSQPQHF
TRBJ2-7,TRBD1,TRBV12-3/TRBV12-4,-,TGTGCCACCTCAGGGGGAAACAAATACGAGCAGTACTTC,CATSGGNKYEQYF
TRBJ2-1,-,TRBV6-2/TRBV6-3,few,TGTGCCAGCGGCCCGACCCCTGAAGAGCAGTTCTTC,CASGPTPEEQFF
TRBJ1-3,-,TRBV6-2/TRBV6-3,-,TGTGCCAGCAGTCCTCAAACTGGAAACACCATATATTTT,CASSPQTGNTIYF
TRBJ2-5,-,TRBV14,-,TGTGCCAGCAGCCAAGGGCGGGGCCCCGGGGAGACCCAGTACTTC,CASSQGRGPGETQYF
TRBJ2-4,-,TRBV6-1,few,TGTGCCAGCAGTGACAGGGGACTTACACTAGCCAAAAACATTCAGTACTTC,CASSDRGLTLAKNIQYF
TRBJ1-1,-,TRBV9,-,TGTGCCAGCAGCACTACAAGAAGAGGGAACACTGAAGCTTTCTTT,CASSTTRRGNTEAFF
TRBJ1-5,TRBD1,TRBV7-2,-,TGTGCCAGCAGCTTAGGGACAGGACGAAAACAGCCCCAGCATTTT,CASSLGTGRKQPQHF